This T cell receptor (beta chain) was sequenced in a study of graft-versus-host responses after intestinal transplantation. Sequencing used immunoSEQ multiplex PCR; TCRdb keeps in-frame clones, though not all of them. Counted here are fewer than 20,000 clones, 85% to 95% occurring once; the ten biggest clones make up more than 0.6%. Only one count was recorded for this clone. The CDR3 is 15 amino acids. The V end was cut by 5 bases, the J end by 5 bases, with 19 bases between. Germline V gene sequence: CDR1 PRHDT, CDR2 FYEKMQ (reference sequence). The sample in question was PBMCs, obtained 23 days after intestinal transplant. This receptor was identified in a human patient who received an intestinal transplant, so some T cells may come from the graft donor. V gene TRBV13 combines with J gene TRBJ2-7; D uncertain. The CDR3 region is CASSPGPPRSNEQYF. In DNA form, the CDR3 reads TGTGCCAGCAGCCCCGGGCCCCCCAGATCAAACGAGCAGTACTTC.